The 7 T cell receptor beta chains reported below all come from one sample, sequenced in a study of T cells expressing NK-cell markers. From its re-call of the 5' RACE reads, TCRdb lists each CDR3 protein once, without DNA. The repertoire shows hundreds of thousands of distinct CDR3 sequences; the top ten hold more than 7%. Material for sequencing was blood T cells: a sorted CD56 or NKG2C T cell subset, CD4+ or CD8+ T cells, or bulk PBMC T cells (not recorded which). The receptor source for this set is a woman between 18 and 70 years old in good health.

The genes are TRBV20-1 and TRBJ2-7; TCRdb outputs TRBD1, but without DNA this stays unchecked. This CDR3 region has 15 residues. Germline V gene lookup returns CDR1 DFQATT and CDR2 SNEGSKA (reference sequence). CDR3 amino acids: CSARGGRLRGDEQYF.

The chain joins TRBV6-1 to TRBJ2-1; the D call of TRBD2 rests on TCRdb alone, since no DNA is present to check it. Germline values: CDR1 MNHNS, CDR2 SASEGT. The CDR3 is 16 amino acids. The chain's CDR3 is CASSPKFSGRYNEQFF.

The chain is built from TRBV29-1 and TRBJ2-7. The CDR3 length is 13 residues. Per germline, CDR1 SQVTM and CDR2 ANQGSEA. The CDR3 loop reads CSVEDGSSYEQYF.

The V gene is TRBV12-3 or TRBV12-4, the J gene TRBJ2-7; TCRdb names TRBD2, which stays unverified in the absence of DNA. The CDR3 extends over 12 amino acids. The CDR3 reads CASRDYGYEQYF.

The CDR3 reads CATTRTESSSSYNEQFF. V and J are TRBV15 and TRBJ2-1. The germline V gene has CDR1 LNHNV and CDR2 YYDKDF (reference sequence). The CDR3 is 17 amino acids.

The V call is TRBV4-2, the J call TRBJ2-2; TCRdb designates TRBD1, a call that cannot be tested without DNA. Germline loops: CDR1 LGHNA, CDR2 YNFKEQ. There are 16 residues in the CDR3. The CDR3 sequence is CASSQVGGAGTGELFF.

J is TRBJ2-7 and V is TRBV20-1; TCRdb's D call of TRBD2 is untestable without DNA. The CDR3 consists of 16 residues. CDR1 and CDR2 (germline): DFQATT, SNEGSKA (reference sequence). The CDR3 sequence is CSAPTPGTSGRYEQYF.